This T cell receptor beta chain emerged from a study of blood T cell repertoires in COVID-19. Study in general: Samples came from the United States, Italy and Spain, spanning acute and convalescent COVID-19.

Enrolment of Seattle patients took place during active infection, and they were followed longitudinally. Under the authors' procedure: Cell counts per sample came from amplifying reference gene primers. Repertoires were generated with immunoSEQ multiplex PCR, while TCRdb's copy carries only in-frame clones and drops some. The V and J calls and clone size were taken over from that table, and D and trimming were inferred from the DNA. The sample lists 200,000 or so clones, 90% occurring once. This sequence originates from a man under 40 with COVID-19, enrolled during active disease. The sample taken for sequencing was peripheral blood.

This chain's CDR3 is CASSLGLAGGEQYF. CDR3 coding DNA: TGTGCCAGCAGCTTGGGACTAGCGGGGGGCGAGCAGTACTTC. V usage is TRBV5-6 and J usage is TRBJ2-7, with 13 bases lining up with TRBD2. This CDR3 has 14 residues. V was clipped by 0 bases and J by 6 bases; unmatched bases: 0. The germline V gene encodes CDR1 SGHDT and CDR2 YYEEEE.